The clone carrying this T cell receptor beta chain came up once. Antigen unknown. Assay used: immunoSEQ multiplex PCR; TCRdb lists only in-frame clones, some missing. Of tens of thousands of clones in the sample, roughly four fifths were seen once. The entry originates in a study of T cells in localized non-small cell lung cancer. The study, taken as a whole, reports: Adjacent uninvolved lung tissue had the highest T cell clonality, exceeding tumor.

The germline V gene has CDR1 MNHNY and CDR2 SVGAGI (reference sequence). With 10 bases clipped from V and 9 bases from J, the junction kept 6 bases outside the gene matches. This CDR3 spans 13 amino acids. The sample here was peripheral blood, taken before any cancer treatment. The chain combines TRBV6-6 with TRBJ1-4; TRBD1 agrees at 12 bases. The receptor was derived from a female donor at least 60 years old with stage I lung adenocarcinoma. This CDR3 is CATRGTGGQKLFF. DNA of the CDR3: TGTGCCACCCGCGGGACAGGGGGCCAAAAACTGTTTTTT.